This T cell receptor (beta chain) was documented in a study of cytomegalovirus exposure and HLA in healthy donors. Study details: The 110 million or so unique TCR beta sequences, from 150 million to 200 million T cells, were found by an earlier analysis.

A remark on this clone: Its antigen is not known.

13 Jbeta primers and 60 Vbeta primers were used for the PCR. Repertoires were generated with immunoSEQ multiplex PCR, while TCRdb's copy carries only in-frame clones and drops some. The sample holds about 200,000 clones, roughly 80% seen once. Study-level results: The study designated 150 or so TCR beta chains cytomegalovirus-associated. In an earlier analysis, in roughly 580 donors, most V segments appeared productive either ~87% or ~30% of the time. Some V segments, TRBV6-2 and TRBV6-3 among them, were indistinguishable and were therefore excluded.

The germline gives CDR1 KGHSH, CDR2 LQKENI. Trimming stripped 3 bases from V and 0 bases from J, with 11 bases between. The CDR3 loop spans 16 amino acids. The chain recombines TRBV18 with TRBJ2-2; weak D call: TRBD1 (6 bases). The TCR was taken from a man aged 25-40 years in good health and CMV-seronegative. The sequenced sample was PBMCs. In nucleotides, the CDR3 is TGTGCCAGCTCACCCCTTGAGGGGGCGAACACCGGGGAGCTGTTTTTT. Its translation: CASSPLEGANTGELFF.